This T cell receptor (beta chain) was documented in a study of cytomegalovirus exposure and HLA in healthy donors (dated by TCRdb to 2015 to 2018). Notes on the research overall: An earlier analysis of roughly 500 of the donors reported around 280 Gb of sequence data and 117 million unique TCR beta sequences obtained from about 170 million T cells. About 280 gigabases of sequencing data and about 92 million unique TCR sequences made up an early release that covered nearly 650 HLA-typed donors. The genetic ancestry cluster associated with self-reported Caucasian donors included 81% of the 350 to 500 genotyped donors. The aim of the study was to test whether cataloging public T cell receptors could identify signatures of past pathogen exposure. The study profiled the T cell repertoires of approximately 700 subjects by immunosequencing and related them to cytomegalovirus serostatus. Besides the first cohort of 666 subjects, a separate validation cohort made up of over 100 different subjects was used. High-throughput TCR immunosequencing, statistical association of individual TCRs with disease status, and machine learning were combined to predict cytomegalovirus infection status. A later analysis re-examined previously published TCR beta repertoires from around 670 donors and added high-resolution HLA genotyping to investigate patterns of TCR occurrence. In the later analysis, no new phenotypic data were used to find candidate immune exposures; instead, reliance was placed on TCR beta sequences and their occurrence across donors. To decide whether each TCR beta V gene segment behaved as functional or pseudogenic, an earlier analysis of some 540 of the donors relied on high-throughput TCR beta sequencing. Donor age, sex, ethnicity and CMV serostatus were compiled alongside the repertoire data. A later genetic analysis used genome-wide SNP genotypes for about 55% of the 666 donors, treating that subset as a discovery cohort. Every repertoire in the discovery cohort had been generated on one and the same sequencing platform. HLA typing covered class I and class II loci at four-digit resolution. The number of typed donors differed by locus: about 620-640 for A, B, C, DRB1 and DQB1; 500 to 550 for DQA1; approximately 600 for DPA1; and roughly 450 for DPB1. Four to six DR-DQ haplotypes were handled as single units for association and clustering because linkage in the cohort was strong. Among over 350 genotyped donors of the cohort, an average of roughly 240,000 unique TCR beta nucleotide sequences were sequenced per donor, 15% to 20% of them non-productive.

The library relied on the immunoSEQ multiplex PCR assay. For the multiplex PCR, a mixture combining 60 forward primers for TCR Vbeta segments and 13 reverse primers for TCR Jbeta segments was used. Amplification of the CDR3 region of rearranged TCR beta genes was performed with a multiplex PCR assay on genomic DNA. The amplified TCR beta libraries were sequenced on the Illumina HiSeq System as 87-base-pair reads. The authors' pipeline ran thus. Across the 670 or so repertoires, a later analysis counted approximately 83 million unique TCR beta chains, 8.5 million to 12 million of which were shared by at least two donors. Raw reads were error-corrected and collapsed into unique sequences with a nearest-neighbor algorithm that merged closely related sequences to remove PCR and sequencing errors. V, D and J gene segments were assigned by aligning CDR3 sequences to IMGT reference sequences. Each retained sequence needed at least a six-nucleotide match to both a V gene segment and a J gene segment. Rearrangements were classified as productive when the CDR3 lacked stop codons and remained in frame with V and J, and all other rearrangements were classified as non-productive. Following IMGT convention, CDR3 was defined as the stretch from the second conserved V-encoded cysteine up to the conserved J-encoded phenylalanine. The earlier analysis of more than 450 of the donors excluded sequences that lacked an unambiguous match to a single V gene segment. In an earlier analysis of about 590 of the donors, a V segment was called functional when productive rearrangements were above 56.7%, and segregating when the standard deviation between donors exceeded 5%. A statistical classification framework was built to diagnose cytomegalovirus status from the catalog of TCR beta chain sequences. In a later analysis, TCR nucleotide sequences were compared against IMGT/GENE-DB human TR gene sequences so that V and J genes could be assigned. A later analysis assigned CDR3 sequences and most-parsimonious VDJ recombination scenarios with the TCRdist pipeline. In a later analysis, each TCR beta chain was defined by its CDR3 amino acid sequence together with its V-gene family, and reads without a unique V-gene family were excluded. A later analysis removed over 500 highly shared, low-generation-probability nucleotide sequences to deal with suspected cross-contamination and a sequencing artifact. For each public chain, a later analysis derived a clonal expansion index from normalized ranks of inferred template counts within each repertoire. Generation probabilities in a later analysis came from a VDJ recombination model fitted to out-of-frame rearrangements, and those results were checked against IGoR. A later analysis scored TCR-TCR, TCR-HLA and TCR-CMV co-occurrence with hypergeometric tests, applying a repertoire-size bias correction to TCR pairs. False discovery rates were estimated in a later analysis by permuting HLA or CMV assignments 20 times. In a later analysis, co-occurring TCRs were grouped using DBSCAN, with TCRdist sequence similarity added in when clustering inside HLA-allele-positive subsets. Repertoires with fewer than 30,000 or more than 120,000 public chains were left out of co-occurrence clustering, as were about five repertoires with anomalous nucleotide sharing. TCRdb carries this immuneACCESS record with in-frame sequences only. Its versions omit some clonotypes, under half of them owing to an unresolved V gene in the studies checked, with the rest unexplained. For V, J and clone size, that table is used; D and trimming come from the DNA. The sample profile shows about 90,000 clones; 84% of them were found once. 2.1% of the sample is in the top ten clones.

What the authors observed across the whole study: In a later analysis, around 15,000 TCR beta sequences were associated with specific HLA alleles at a false discovery rate of 0.05. Several of the top co-occurrence clusters appeared to be linked to parvovirus B19, influenza, CMV and Epstein-Barr virus, according to a later analysis. A later genetic analysis associated a missense DCLRE1C variant with V-gene and J-gene trimming of TCR beta chains, and an independent cohort replicated the association. Strong co-occurrence of HLA alleles, especially DR and DQ, made assigning TCR associations to individual alleles difficult. In an earlier analysis of approximately 590 of the donors, most TCR beta V segments appeared in productive rearrangements about 90% or about 30% of the time, broadly matching IMGT annotations. In vitro tests confirmed that a few of the cytomegalovirus-associated TCR beta chains recognize cytomegalovirus antigens. A further reported finding was that TCR beta sequences accurately predicted the HLA-A and HLA-B alleles for most subjects in the first cohort. According to a later genetic analysis, donors in an Asian-associated ancestry cluster had fewer N-insertions in productive TCRs than the roughly 670-donor mean. The authors suggested that the approach could potentially be extended to other disease states and immunological phenotypes. Immune exposure information for the cohort was limited to CMV serostatus. The classifier was reported to diagnose cytomegalovirus status with high specificity and sensitivity in both the original and validation cohorts. In a later analysis, HLA-associated TCR beta chains were found to be more clonally expanded and to have lower generation probabilities than equally common non-associated chains. Because some donors lacked HLA typing at each locus, the association tests relied only on the typed subset. Some IMGT-functional V segments, including TRBV6-2 and TRBV6-3, could not be told apart with the 87-base-pair reads, so those segments were excluded. Across donors, most TCR sequences were observed very rarely, whereas some public TCRs were present in many individuals. Presence/absence analyses assumed roughly uniform sequencing depth across donors, an assumption that may not hold. The study gave a list of roughly 150 TCR beta chains associated with cytomegalovirus. Because counts were too low, about 15 rarely observed V segments, including chromosome 9 orphons, were left out of the earlier analysis of 587 of the donors. According to a later analysis, TCR association rates differed among HLA loci, with DRB1 alleles showing the most associated TCRs and HLA-C alleles showing the fewest. A cluster of highly shared sequence variants was judged likely to be a technical artifact of the sequencing pipeline. Linkage disequilibrium might explain the correlated functional status among segregating V segments, but an unknown experimental factor could not be ruled out. This cohort had only TCR beta chains sequenced, and the lack of alpha or paired-chain data limited which features could be detected. In a later analysis, most CMV-associated TCR beta chains were found to appear HLA-restricted, with HLA associations seemingly driven largely by CMV exposure.

The CDR1 and CDR2 encoded by the germline V gene are SNHLY and FYNNEI. The CDR3 spans 21 residues, from the cysteine through the phenylalanine. CDR3 DNA only is kept here, 63 bases in frame from base 1. V trim: 0 bases; J trim: 0 bases; unmatched bases: 15. The cohort was made up of roughly 670 healthy bone marrow donors. All cohort members were sampled while nominally healthy, although unrecorded immune exposures were likely present. The donor tested CMV seronegative, placing the donor among the 350 or so seronegative members of the cohort. Each donor provided a peripheral blood sample, and peripheral blood mononuclear cells were used for TCR beta sequencing. Genomic DNA extraction from the blood cell samples was performed with the Qiagen DNeasy Blood Extraction Kit. A word on this clone: Its target antigen remains unknown. The input lacks base qualities; no much larger clone sits a single base away.

The chain links TRBV2 with TRBJ1-5; a stretch of 9 junction bases matches TRBD1. This clonotype originated in a man between 18 and 29 years old in good health and CMV-seronegative. What was sequenced was PBMCs. The nucleotides read TGTGCCAGCAGTGAAGCGCTGGGACAGGGACAGTGGGCGTATAGCAATCAGCCCCAGCATTTT. Its translation reads: CASSEALGQGQWAYSNQPQHF.